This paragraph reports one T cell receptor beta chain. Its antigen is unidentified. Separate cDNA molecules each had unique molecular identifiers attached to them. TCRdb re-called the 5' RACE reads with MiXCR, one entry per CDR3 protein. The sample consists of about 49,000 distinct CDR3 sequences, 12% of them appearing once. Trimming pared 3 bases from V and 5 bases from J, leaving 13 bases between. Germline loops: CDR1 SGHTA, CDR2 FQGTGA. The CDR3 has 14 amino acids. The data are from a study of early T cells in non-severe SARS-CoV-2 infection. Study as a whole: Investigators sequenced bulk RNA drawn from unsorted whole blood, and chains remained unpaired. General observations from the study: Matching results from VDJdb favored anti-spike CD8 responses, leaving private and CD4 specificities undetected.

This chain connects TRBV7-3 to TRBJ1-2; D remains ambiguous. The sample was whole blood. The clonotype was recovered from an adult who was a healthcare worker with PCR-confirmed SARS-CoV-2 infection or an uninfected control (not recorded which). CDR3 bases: TGTGCCAGCAGCTTTGGAGGATCGGAGTATGGCTACACCTTC. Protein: CASSFGGSEYGYTF.